The 4 T cell receptor beta chains listed next were all sequenced from one sample in a study of technical replicates of blood from several donors. Profiling relied on immunoSEQ multiplex PCR, and the TCRdb table lists in-frame clones only, not all of them. The repertoire holds roughly 65,000 clones, 88% seen once, with 4% to 5% in the top ten. Sequencing was carried out using PBMCs. These receptors were collected from a human donor in good health. Some clones in this sample may be carry-over from other donors' samples.

The CDR3: CASSPAPQGSYEQYF. CDR3 nucleotides: TGTGCCAGCTCACCAGCCCCACAGGGGTCCTACGAGCAGTACTTC. The chain uses TRBV18 and TRBJ2-7; 7 nucleotides agree with TRBD1. With 2 bases clipped from V and 1 base from J, the junction kept 5 bases outside the gene matches. CDR1 is KGHSH and CDR2 is LQKENI in the germline V gene. This CDR3 spans 15 amino acids. Based on the CDR3 plus reference TRBV18 and TRBJ2-7, the full variable domain is NAGVMQNPRHLVRRRGQEARLRCSPMKGHSHVYWYRQLPEEGLKFMVYLQKENIIDESGMPKERFSAEFPKEGPSILRIQQVVRGDSAAYFCASSPAPQGSYEQYFGPGTRLTVT.

This sequence joins TRBV10-3 and TRBJ1-1; D not resolved. The CDR3 sequence is 13 residues long. V was clipped by 7 bases and J by 4 bases, with 13 bases between them. Germline-derived CDR1 and CDR2 are ENHRY and SYGVKD. In DNA, the CDR3 is TGTGCCATCACGGCGGGAGTGGGCACTGAAGCTTTCTTT. Its translation is CAITAGVGTEAFF.

V gene TRBV4-3 combines with J gene TRBJ1-6; no firm D call. Germline lookup yields CDR1 LGHNA and CDR2 YSLEER. The CDR3 totals 15 residues. V was clipped by 0 bases and J by 7 bases, with 10 bases between them. This chain's CDR3 is CASSQDGTRNSPLHF. The CDR3, as DNA: TGCGCCAGCAGCCAAGATGGCACCAGGAATTCACCCCTCCACTTT.

This chain connects TRBV5-1 to TRBJ2-5; D not resolved. V was pared by 0 bases and J by 2 bases, with 5 bases between. The CDR3 totals 13 residues. Germline V CDR1 and CDR2: SGHRS, YFSETQ. The CDR3 coding sequence is TGCGCCAGCAGCTTGGAACGGCAAGAGACCCAGTACTTC. It encodes CASSLERQETQYF.